These 19 T cell receptor beta chains were sequenced from one sample in a study of identical twins. TCRdb recomputed calls from the 5' RACE reads with MiXCR, one row per CDR3 protein. The data show approximately 670,000 distinct CDR3 sequences, over 5% seen once. The sample taken for sequencing was naive T cells sorted from blood. These receptors were taken from a man younger than 35 in good health.

The chain uses TRBV20-1 and TRBJ2-1, with D possibly TRBD2 on 5 matching bases. Looked up from germline, CDR1 is DFQATT and CDR2 is SNEGSKA (reference sequence). The CDR3 runs to 15 residues. The V end lost 0 bases, the J end lost 0 bases, and 9 bases lay between the germline ends. The CDR3 coding sequence is TGCAGTGCTAGAGATCAGCGGAGCTCCTACAATGAGCAGTTCTTC. Protein product: CSARDQRSSYNEQFF.

This clonotype was seen a handful of times. The chain combines TRBV2 with TRBJ2-7; TRBD1 matches at 8 bases. From germline, CDR1 is SNHLY and CDR2 FYNNEI. Trimming cost V 8 bases and J 6 bases; bases outside gene matches: 12. The CDR3 sequence is 14 residues long. CDR3 region: CASATGTGVGEQYF. The CDR3 nucleotides are TGTGCCAGCGCGACCGGGACAGGCGTTGGCGAGCAGTACTTC.

This clonotype was detected many times. The V gene is TRBV3-1, the J gene TRBJ1-1; no reliable D call. Trimming took off 0 bases at V and 4 bases at J, with 12 bases between the two ends. Germline V gene lookup returns CDR1 LGHDT and CDR2 YNNKEL (reference sequence). The CDR3 length is 15 residues. As DNA, the CDR3 is TGTGCCAGCAGCCAAGAAGTTCGACGGGGCACTGAAGCTTTCTTT. Translation gives CASSQEVRRGTEAFF.

Ten or more counts support this clonotype. The chain joins TRBV28 to TRBJ1-5; perhaps TRBD1 as D (5 bases). CDR3 size: 13 residues. In germline, CDR1 is MDHEN, CDR2 SYDVKM. V lost 4 bases, J lost 6 bases, and 10 bases lay in between. CDR3 nucleotide sequence: TGTGCCAGCAGTTCAGGGTTGACTCAGCCCCAGCATTTT. Translated: CASSSGLTQPQHF.

This clonotype was detected only a few times. The V call is TRBV7-8, the J call TRBJ2-2; 10 bases are a match to TRBD2. Trimming at V came to 3 bases and at J to 4 bases, leaving 8 bases not matched to a gene. This CDR3 has 17 amino acids. CDR1 is SGHVS, CDR2 FQNEAQ, per germline. CDR3 in DNA: TGTGCCAGCAGCTTTACCCGACTAGCGGGCGGCACCGGGGAGCTGTTTTTT. Translating it yields CASSFTRLAGGTGELFF.

This clonotype was found many times. V gene TRBV7-9 combines with J gene TRBJ2-4, with a tentative D call TRBD1 (5 bases). The ends were cut back, 3 bases at V and 6 bases at J, with 12 bases in the middle. In germline, CDR1 is SEHNR, CDR2 FQNEAQ (reference sequence). The CDR3 has 14 residues. The CDR3 bases are TGTGCCAGCAGCTTCCGAGACAGAGTAAACATTCAGTACTTC. Its protein is CASSFRDRVNIQYF. Variable domain in full (rest from reference TRBV7-9 and TRBJ2-4): DTGVSQNPRHKITKRGQNVTFRCDPISEHNRLYWYRQTLGQGPEFLTYFQNEAQLEKSRLLSDRFSAERPKGSFSTLEIQRTEQGDSAMYLCASSFRDRVNIQYFGAGTRLSVL.

This clonotype came up many times. J is TRBJ1-2 and V is TRBV12-3 or TRBV12-4; a weak D match, TRBD1 (5 bases). Trimming left V 6 bases short and J 4 bases short, with 9 bases between. This CDR3 is 12 amino acids long. The CDR3, as DNA: TGTGCCAGCAGGGGGCGAGGCTATGGCTACACCTTC. Amino acids: CASRGRGYGYTF.

This clonotype was recorded many times. The rearrangement joins TRBV20-1 to TRBJ2-7; TRBD2 is a possible D gene (6 bases). With 3 bases removed from V and 2 bases from J, the gap between germline ends came to 11 bases. This CDR3 is 13 amino acids long. Germline lookup yields CDR1 DFQATT and CDR2 SNEGSKA (reference sequence). In nucleotides, the CDR3 is TGCAGTGCTAGCGGGAGTAGGACCTACGAGCAGTACTTC. This codes for CSASGSRTYEQYF.

The sample holds many counts of this clonotype. The rearrangement uses TRBV7-2 and TRBJ2-7, with 12 bases that match TRBD1. The length of the CDR3 is 15 residues. Germline CDR1 SGHTA, CDR2 FQGNSA. V shed 1 base and J 5 bases; nucleotides not matched to a gene: 3. For the CDR3, the DNA is TGTGCCAGCAGCTTAGACGGGACAGGGGGCGACGAGCAGTACTTC. It encodes CASSLDGTGGDEQYF.

This chain uses TRBV20-1 with TRBJ1-5; D is possibly TRBD1 (6 bases). CDR3 length: 14 amino acids. Germline-derived CDR1 and CDR2 are DFQATT and SNEGSKA (reference sequence). V was cut by 0 bases and J by 6 bases, with 12 bases left in between. As DNA, the CDR3 is TGCAGTGCTAGAGATACTCAGGGGAGTCAGCCCCAGCATTTT. Its translation is CSARDTQGSQPQHF.

This chain uses TRBV7-1 with TRBJ2-1, with 15 bases that match TRBD2. TRBV7-1 is classed as an ORF, of uncertain function. CDR3 size: 22 residues. Trimming removed 5 bases from V and 0 bases from J; junction bases left unmatched: 17. CDR3 nucleotide sequence: TGTGCCAGCAGCCCATGGGGACAGGGGACTAGCGGGAGGCCTCCCTCCTACAATGAGCAGTTCTTC. Translated, it gives CASSPWGQGTSGRPPSYNEQFF.

This clonotype was seen only a few times. The chain links TRBV5-1 to TRBJ2-5; the D gene could be TRBD1 or TRBD2 (7 bases each). V was clipped by 8 bases and J by 6 bases, with 17 bases between them. Germline values: CDR1 SGHRS, CDR2 YFSETQ. This CDR3 is 13 amino acids long. The CDR3 region has the DNA TGCGCCAGTCACAGGGGAGGGGACCAGACCCAGTACTTC. It codes for CASHRGGDQTQYF.

This chain joins TRBV6-1 and TRBJ2-1; possibly TRBD1 or TRBD2 for D (5 bases each). Trimming left V 6 bases short and J 3 bases short, with 15 bases between. The CDR3 has 15 residues. Germline V gene lookup returns CDR1 MNHNS and CDR2 SASEGT. For the CDR3, the DNA is TGTGCCAGCAGCACCGGGGCCTTAAACTACAATGAGCAGTTCTTC. This gives the protein CASSTGALNYNEQFF.

This clonotype was found a few times. This chain connects TRBV5-6 to TRBJ1-1; 7 nucleotides match TRBD1. The V segment lost 5 bases and the J segment 7 bases; nucleotides outside the gene matches: 11. There are 14 residues in the CDR3. From germline, CDR1 is SGHDT and CDR2 YYEEEE. The CDR3 here is CASRHSGQRFEAFF. Here the CDR3 DNA reads TGTGCCAGCAGACACTCGGGACAGCGCTTTGAAGCTTTCTTT.

This clonotype was seen a handful of times. This chain joins TRBV3-1 and TRBJ2-1; D possibly corresponds to TRBD2 (5 bases). Germline loops: CDR1 LGHDT, CDR2 YNNKEL (reference sequence). The CDR3 totals 16 residues. The V end lost 0 bases, the J end lost 6 bases, and 15 bases lay between the germline ends. CDR3 in amino acids: CASSQDLTGLSNEQFF. The DNA for the CDR3 is TGTGCCAGCAGCCAAGATCTAACGGGATTGTCCAATGAGCAGTTCTTC.

The chain uses TRBV20-1 and TRBJ1-2; D might be TRBD1 (5 bases). This CDR3 is 14 amino acids long. V was cut by 3 bases and J by 8 bases, with 19 bases left in between. Germline V lookup: CDR1 DFQATT, CDR2 SNEGSKA (reference sequence). The CDR3 sequence: CSASFDRGTRGYTF. For the CDR3, the DNA is TGCAGTGCTAGTTTTGATCGGGGGACGAGGGGCTACACCTTC.

This clonotype was observed a few times. The gene calls are TRBV7-9 and TRBJ1-2; unclear D gene. This CDR3 is 14 amino acids long. The V and J ends lost 2 bases and 4 bases respectively, with 11 bases between them. Germline CDR1 is SEHNR and CDR2 is FQNEAQ (reference sequence). CDR3 nucleotides: TGTGCCAGCAGCTTAAACAGTTTTACCTATGGCTACACCTTC. Encoded protein: CASSLNSFTYGYTF. Full variable domain (rest looked up from reference TRBV7-9 and TRBJ1-2): DTGVSQNPRHKITKRGQNVTFRCDPISEHNRLYWYRQTLGQGPEFLTYFQNEAQLEKSRLLSDRFSAERPKGSFSTLEIQRTEQGDSAMYLCASSLNSFTYGYTFGSGTRLTVV.

Turning to this clonotype: A much larger clone differs by one base, so this may be a read error. The chain couples TRBV12-3 or TRBV12-4 to TRBJ2-5; D possibly corresponds to TRBD2 (6 bases). This CDR3 has 16 residues. Trimming cost V 3 bases and J 2 bases, with 16 bases left between them. The chain's CDR3 is CASSFGLARNQETQYF. The DNA for the CDR3 is TGTGCCAGCAGTTTTGGTCTAGCGAGAAATCAAGAGACCCAGTACTTC.

This clonotype was counted ten times or more. The chain combines TRBV29-1 with TRBJ2-1, with TRBD2 as a possible D gene (6 bases). CDR3 length: 14 amino acids. CDR1 is SQVTM and CDR2 is ANQGSEA in the germline V gene. V was cut by 7 bases and J by 7 bases, with 20 bases left in between. This CDR3 is CSGLRELLGNEQFF. CDR3 coding DNA: TGCAGCGGCCTCCGGGAGCTCCTGGGGAATGAGCAGTTCTTC.